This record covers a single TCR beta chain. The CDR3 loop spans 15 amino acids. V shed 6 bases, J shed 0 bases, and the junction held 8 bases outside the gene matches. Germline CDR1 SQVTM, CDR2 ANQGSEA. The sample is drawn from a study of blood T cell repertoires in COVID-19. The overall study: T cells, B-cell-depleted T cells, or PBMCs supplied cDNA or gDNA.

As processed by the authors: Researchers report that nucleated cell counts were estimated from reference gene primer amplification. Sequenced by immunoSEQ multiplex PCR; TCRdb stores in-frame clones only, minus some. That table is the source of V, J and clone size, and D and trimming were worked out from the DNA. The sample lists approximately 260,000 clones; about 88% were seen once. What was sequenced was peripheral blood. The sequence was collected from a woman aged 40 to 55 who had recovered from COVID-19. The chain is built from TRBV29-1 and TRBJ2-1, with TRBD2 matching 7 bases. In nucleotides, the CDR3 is TGCAGCGTCAGACACGGGGGGTACTCCTACAATGAGCAGTTCTTC. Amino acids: CSVRHGGYSYNEQFF.